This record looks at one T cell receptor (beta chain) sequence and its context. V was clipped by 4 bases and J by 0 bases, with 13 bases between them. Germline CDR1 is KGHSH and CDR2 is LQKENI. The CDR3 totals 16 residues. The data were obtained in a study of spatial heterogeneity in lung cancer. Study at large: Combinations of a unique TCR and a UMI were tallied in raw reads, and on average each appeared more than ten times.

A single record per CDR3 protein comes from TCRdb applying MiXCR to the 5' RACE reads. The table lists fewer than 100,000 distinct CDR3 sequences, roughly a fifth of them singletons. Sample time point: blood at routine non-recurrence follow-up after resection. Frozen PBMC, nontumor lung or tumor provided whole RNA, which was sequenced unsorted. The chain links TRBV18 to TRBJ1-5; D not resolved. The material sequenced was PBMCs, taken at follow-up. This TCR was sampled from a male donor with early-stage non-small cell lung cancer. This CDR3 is CASSLMGPNSNQPQHF. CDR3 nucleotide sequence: TGTGCCAGCTCACTCATGGGCCCTAATAGCAATCAGCCCCAGCATTTT.